This T cell receptor (beta chain) was retrieved from a study of identical twins. Germline CDR1 is SQVTM and CDR2 is ANQGSEA. Unmatched junction bases numbered 1, after V lost 6 bases and J lost 0 bases. The length of the CDR3 is 13 residues. TCRdb re-derived calls from the 5' RACE reads in MiXCR, one entry per CDR3 protein. The sample includes some 570,000 distinct CDR3 sequences, under 25% seen only once; the top ten take 0.48%. These same records also appear under a second study, on yellow fever vaccine responses in identical twins.

This rearrangement joins TRBV29-1 to TRBJ1-2; TRBD1 matches 10 bases. Sequenced: CD4+ T cells sorted from blood. This sequence originates from a woman between 18 and 29 years old in good health. The CDR3 sequence: CSVTGGANYGYTF. In DNA form, the CDR3 reads TGCAGCGTGACAGGGGGCGCTAACTATGGCTACACCTTC. Full variable domain (outside the CDR3, taken from reference TRBV29-1 and TRBJ1-2): SAVISQKPSRDICQRGTSLTIQCQVDSQVTMMFWYRQQPGQSLTLIATANQGSEATYESGFVIDKFPISRPNLTFSTLTVSNMSPEDSSIYLCSVTGGANYGYTFGSGTRLTVV.